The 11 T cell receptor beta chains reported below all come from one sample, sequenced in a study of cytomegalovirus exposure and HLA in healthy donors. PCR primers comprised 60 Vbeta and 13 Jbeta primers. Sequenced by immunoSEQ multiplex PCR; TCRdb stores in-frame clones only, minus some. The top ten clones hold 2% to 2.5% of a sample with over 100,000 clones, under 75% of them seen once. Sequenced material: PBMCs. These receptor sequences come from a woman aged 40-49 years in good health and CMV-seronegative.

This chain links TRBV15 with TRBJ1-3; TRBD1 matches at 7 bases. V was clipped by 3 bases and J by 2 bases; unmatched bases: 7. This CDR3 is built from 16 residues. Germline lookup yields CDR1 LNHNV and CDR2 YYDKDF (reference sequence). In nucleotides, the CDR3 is TGTGCCACCAGCAGTCGACAGGGAGTTCCTGGAAACACCATATATTTT. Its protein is CATSSRQGVPGNTIYF.

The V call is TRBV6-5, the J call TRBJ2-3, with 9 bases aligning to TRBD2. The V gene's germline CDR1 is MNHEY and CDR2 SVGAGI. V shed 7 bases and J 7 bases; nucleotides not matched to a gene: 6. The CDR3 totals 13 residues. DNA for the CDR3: TGTGCCAGCAAAGGCGGGGGGGATTATACGCAGTATTTT. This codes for CASKGGGDYTQYF.

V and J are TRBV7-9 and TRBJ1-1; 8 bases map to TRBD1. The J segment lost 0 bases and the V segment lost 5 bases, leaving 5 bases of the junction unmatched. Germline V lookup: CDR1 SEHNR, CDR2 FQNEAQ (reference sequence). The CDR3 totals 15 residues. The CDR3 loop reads CASSSRQGMNTEAFF. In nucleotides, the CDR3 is TGTGCCAGCAGCAGCAGACAGGGGATGAACACTGAAGCTTTCTTT.

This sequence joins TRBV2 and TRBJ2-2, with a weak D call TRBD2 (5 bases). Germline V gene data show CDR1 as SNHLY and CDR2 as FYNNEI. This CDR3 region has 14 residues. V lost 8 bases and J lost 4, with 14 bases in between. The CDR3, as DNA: TGTGCCAGCCGGGTAGGAGGTTCCACCGGGGAGCTGTTTTTT. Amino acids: CASRVGGSTGELFF.

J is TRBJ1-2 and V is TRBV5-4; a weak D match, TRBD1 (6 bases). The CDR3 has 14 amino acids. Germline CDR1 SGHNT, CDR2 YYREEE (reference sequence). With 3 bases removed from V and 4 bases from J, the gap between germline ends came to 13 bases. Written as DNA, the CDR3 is TGTGCCAGCAGCTCCCCCGGACAGCCCTATGGCTACACCTTC. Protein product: CASSSPGQPYGYTF. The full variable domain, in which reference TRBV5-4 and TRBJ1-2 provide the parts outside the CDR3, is ETGVTQSPTHLIKTRGQQVTLRCSSQSGHNTVSWYQQALGQGPQFIFQYYREEENGRGNFPPRFSGLQFPNYSSELNVNALELDDSALYLCASSSPGQPYGYTFGSGTRLTVV.

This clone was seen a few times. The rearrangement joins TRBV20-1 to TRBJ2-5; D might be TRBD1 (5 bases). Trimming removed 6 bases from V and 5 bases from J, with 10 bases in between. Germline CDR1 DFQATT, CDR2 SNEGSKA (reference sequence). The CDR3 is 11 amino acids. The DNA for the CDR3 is TGCAGTGCGCCTAGGGGTGAGACCCAGTACTTC. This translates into CSAPRGETQYF.

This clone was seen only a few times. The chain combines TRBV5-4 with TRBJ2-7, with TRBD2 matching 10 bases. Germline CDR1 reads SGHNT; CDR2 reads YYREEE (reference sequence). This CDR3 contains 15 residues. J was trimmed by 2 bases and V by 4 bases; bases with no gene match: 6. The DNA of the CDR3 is TGTGCCAGCAGCACCCCGGGACTAGCGACCTACGAGCAGTACTTC. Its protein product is CASSTPGLATYEQYF.

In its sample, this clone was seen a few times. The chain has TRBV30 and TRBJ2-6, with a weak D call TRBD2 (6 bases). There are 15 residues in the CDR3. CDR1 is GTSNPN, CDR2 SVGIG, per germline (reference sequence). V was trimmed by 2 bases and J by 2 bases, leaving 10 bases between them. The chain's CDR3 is CAWSKAGPGANVLTF. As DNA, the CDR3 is TGTGCCTGGAGTAAGGCGGGGCCTGGGGCCAACGTCCTGACTTTC.

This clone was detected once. CDR3 bases: TGTGCCAGCAGCAGCAGGACAGATTATCAGCCCCAGCATTTT. It is translated as CASSSRTDYQPQHF. The rearrangement joins TRBV5-6 to TRBJ1-5; a possible D gene is TRBD1 (6 bases). CDR3 size: 14 residues. The germline CDR1 and CDR2 sequences are SGHDT and YYEEEE. Deletions cut 4 bases from V and 5 bases from J, with 13 bases between.

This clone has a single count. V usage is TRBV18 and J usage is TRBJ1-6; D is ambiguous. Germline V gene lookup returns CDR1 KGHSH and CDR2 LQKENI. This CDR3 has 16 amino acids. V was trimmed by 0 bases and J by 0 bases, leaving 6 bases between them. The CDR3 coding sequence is TGTGCCAGCTCACCACCGGAGACCTCCTATAATTCACCCCTCCACTTT. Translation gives CASSPPETSYNSPLHF.

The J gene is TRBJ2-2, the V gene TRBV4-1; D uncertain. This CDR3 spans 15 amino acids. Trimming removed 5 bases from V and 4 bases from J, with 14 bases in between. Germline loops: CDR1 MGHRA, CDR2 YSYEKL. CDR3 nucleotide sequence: TGCGCCAGCAGCTCCGACCGACGGAGCACCGGGGAGCTGTTTTTT. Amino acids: CASSSDRRSTGELFF.